This entry is about one TCR beta chain. What it binds is unknown. The data stem from a study of CD8+CD57+ T cells in acquired aplastic anemia. Study in general: When averaged, DNA from sorted CD4+ and CD8+ cells came to 3.2 ug. Some 9.9 million reads, on average, were obtained for CD4+ cells from healthy donors.

Genomic DNA, the template, was used for profiling of the TCR beta VDJ and CDR3. TCRdb used MiXCR to reprocess the reads, holding one entry per CDR3 protein. The data contain hundreds of thousands of distinct CDR3 sequences, just under 70% of them singletons. Study-level findings and limits: Any difference that existed in CD8+ Simpson's diversity between patients and controls was not significant. There were some 27 CD8+ CDR3 sequences that occurred in both patients and controls.

Germline V gives CDR1 MNHEY, CDR2 SVGAGI. The CDR3 consists of 14 residues. V is TRBV6-5 and J is TRBJ2-5; D is possibly TRBD1 (7 bases). TRBJ2-7 explains the end of the DNA better; the J call may be wrong. This receptor was identified in a human donor in good health, serving as a control. The sample was sorted CD4+, CD8+, or CD8+CD57+ T cells (not recorded which) from PBMCs. The CDR3 bases are TGTGCCAGCAGTGAAGGCGGGACAGACTACGAGCAGTACTTC. Translation gives CASSEGGTDYEQYF.